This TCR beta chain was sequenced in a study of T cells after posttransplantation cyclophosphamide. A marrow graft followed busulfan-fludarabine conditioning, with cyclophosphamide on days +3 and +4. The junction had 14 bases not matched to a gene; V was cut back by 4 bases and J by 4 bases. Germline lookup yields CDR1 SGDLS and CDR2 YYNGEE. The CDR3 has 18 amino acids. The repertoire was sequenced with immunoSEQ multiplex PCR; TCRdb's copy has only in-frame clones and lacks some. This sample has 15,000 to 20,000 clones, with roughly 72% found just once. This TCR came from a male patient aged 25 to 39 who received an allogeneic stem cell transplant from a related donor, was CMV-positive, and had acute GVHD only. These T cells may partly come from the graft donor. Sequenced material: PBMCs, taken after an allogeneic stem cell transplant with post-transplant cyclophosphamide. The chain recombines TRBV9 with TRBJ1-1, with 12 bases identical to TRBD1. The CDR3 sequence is CASSIQPGQGAPGTEAFF. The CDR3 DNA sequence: TGTGCCAGCAGCATCCAACCGGGACAGGGGGCGCCTGGCACTGAAGCTTTCTTT.